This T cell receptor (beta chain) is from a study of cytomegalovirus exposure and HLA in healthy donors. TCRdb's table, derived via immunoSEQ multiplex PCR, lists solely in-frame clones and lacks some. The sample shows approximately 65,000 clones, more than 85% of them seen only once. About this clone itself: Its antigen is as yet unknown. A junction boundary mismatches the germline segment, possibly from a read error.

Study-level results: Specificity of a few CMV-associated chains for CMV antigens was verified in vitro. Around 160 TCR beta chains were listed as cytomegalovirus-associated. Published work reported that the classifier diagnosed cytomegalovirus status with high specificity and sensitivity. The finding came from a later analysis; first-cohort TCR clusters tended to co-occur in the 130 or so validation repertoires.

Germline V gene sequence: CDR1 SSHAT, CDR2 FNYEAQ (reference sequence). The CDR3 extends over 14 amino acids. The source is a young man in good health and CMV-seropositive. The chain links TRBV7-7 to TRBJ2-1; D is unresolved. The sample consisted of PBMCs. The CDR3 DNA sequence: TGTGCTAGCAGCCCCACGGGCTCCTACAATGAGCAGTTCTTC. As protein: CASSPTGSYNEQFF.